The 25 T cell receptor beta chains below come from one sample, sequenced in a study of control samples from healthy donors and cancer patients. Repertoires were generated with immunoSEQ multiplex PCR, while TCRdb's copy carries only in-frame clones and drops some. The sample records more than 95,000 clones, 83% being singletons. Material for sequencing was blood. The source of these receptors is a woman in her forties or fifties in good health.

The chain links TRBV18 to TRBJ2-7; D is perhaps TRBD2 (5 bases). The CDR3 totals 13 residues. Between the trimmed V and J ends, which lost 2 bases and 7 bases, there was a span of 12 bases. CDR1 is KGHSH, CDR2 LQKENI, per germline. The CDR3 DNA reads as TGTGCCAGCTCACCAGTGGGAGAGGGTGAGCAGTACTTC. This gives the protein CASSPVGEGEQYF.

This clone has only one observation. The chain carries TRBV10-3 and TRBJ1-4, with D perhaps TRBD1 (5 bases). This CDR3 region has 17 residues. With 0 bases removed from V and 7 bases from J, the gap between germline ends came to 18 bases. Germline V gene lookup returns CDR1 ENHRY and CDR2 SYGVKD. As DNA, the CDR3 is TGTGCCATCAGTGAGTCGAAATTCAGCAGTGGGGGTGAAAAACTGTTTTTT. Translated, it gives CAISESKFSSGGEKLFF.

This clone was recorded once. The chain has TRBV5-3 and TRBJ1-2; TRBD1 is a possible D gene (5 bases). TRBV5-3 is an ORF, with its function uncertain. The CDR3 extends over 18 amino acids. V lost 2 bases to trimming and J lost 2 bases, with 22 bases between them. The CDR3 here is CARSLARGGRQTNYGYTF. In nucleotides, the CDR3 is TGTGCCAGAAGCTTAGCGAGGGGAGGGAGACAGACAAACTATGGCTACACCTTC.

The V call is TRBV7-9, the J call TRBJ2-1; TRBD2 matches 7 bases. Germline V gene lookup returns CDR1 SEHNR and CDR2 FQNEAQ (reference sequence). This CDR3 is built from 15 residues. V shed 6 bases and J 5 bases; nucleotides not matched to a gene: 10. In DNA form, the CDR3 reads TGTGCCAGCAGGTCCGGGACTACGACCCACAATGAGCAGTTCTTC. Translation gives CASRSGTTTHNEQFF.

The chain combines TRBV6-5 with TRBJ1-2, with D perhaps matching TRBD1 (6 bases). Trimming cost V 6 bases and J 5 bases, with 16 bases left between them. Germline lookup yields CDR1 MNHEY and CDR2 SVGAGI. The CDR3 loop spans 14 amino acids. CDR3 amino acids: CASREPDRLYGYTF. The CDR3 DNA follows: TGTGCCAGCAGGGAGCCGGACAGATTATATGGCTACACCTTC.

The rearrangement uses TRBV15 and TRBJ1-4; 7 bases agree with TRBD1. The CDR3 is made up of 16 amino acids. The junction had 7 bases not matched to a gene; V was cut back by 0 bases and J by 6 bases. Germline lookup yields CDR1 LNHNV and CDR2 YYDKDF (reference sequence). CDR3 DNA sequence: TGTGCCACCAGCAGAGATCTTATACAGGGGTATGAAAAACTGTTTTTT. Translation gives CATSRDLIQGYEKLFF.

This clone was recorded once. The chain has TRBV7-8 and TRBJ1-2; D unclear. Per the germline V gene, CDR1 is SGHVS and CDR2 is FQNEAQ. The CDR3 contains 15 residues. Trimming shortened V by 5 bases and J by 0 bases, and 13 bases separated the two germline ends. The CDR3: CASSRRDGANYGYTF. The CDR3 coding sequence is TGTGCCAGCAGCAGAAGGGATGGAGCTAACTATGGCTACACCTTC.

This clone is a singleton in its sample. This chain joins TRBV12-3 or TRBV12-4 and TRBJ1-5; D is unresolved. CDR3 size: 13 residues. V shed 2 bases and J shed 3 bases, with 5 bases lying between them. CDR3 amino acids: CASSLTNNQPQHF. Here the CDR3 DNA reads TGTGCCAGCAGTTTAACCAACAATCAGCCCCAGCATTTT.

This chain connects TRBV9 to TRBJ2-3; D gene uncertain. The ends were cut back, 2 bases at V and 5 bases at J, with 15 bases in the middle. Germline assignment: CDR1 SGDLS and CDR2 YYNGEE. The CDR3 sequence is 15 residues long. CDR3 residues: CASSVRPVGIDTQYF. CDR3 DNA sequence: TGTGCCAGCAGCGTCCGACCGGTGGGGATAGATACGCAGTATTTT.

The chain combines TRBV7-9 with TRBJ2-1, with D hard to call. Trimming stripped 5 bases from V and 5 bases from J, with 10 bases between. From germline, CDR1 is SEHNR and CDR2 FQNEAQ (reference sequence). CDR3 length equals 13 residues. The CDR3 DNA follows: TGTGCCAGCAGCCCAACAGAGAACAATGAGCAGTTCTTC. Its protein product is CASSPTENNEQFF.

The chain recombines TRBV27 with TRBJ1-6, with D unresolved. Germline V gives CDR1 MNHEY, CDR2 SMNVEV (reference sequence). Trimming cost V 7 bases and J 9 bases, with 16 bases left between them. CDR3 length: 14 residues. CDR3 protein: CASKPLPTGSPLHF. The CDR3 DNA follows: TGTGCCAGCAAACCCCTACCAACTGGTTCACCCCTCCACTTT.

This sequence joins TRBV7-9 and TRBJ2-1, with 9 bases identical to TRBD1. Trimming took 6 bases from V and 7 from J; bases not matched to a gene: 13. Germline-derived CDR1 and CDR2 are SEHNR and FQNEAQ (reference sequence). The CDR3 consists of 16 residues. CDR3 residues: CASRTPGQGRVNEQFF. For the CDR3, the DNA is TGTGCCAGCAGGACGCCGGGACAGGGTAGAGTAAATGAGCAGTTCTTC.

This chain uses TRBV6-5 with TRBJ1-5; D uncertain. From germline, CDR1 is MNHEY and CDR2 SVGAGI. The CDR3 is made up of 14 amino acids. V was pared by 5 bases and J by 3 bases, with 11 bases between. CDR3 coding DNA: TGTGCCAGCAGTACGAGTTCAGCCAATCAGCCCCAGCATTTT. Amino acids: CASSTSSANQPQHF.

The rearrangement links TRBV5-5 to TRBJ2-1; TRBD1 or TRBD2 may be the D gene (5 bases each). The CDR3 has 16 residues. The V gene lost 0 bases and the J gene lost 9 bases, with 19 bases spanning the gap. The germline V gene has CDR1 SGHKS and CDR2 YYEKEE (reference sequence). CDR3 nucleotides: TGTGCCAGCAGCTTGGCCCCTGCAGGGACCTTCGGTGAGCAGTTCTTC. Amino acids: CASSLAPAGTFGEQFF.

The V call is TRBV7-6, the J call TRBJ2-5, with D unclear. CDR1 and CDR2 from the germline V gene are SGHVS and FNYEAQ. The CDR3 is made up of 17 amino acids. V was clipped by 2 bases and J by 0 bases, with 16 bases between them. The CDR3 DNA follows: TGTGCCAGCAGCTTACTAGAAAGGCAGCAGTACCAAGAGACCCAGTACTTC. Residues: CASSLLERQQYQETQYF.

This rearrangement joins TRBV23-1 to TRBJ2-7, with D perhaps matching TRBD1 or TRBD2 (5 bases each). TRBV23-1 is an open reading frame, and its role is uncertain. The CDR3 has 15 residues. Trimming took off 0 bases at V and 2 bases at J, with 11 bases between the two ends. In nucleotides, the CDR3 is TGCGCCAGCAGTCAATCGTGGGGGTCCACCTACGAGCAGTACTTC. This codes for CASSQSWGSTYEQYF.

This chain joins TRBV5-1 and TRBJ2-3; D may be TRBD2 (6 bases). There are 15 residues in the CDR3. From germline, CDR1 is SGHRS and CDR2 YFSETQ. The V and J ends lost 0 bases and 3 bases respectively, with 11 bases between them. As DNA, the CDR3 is TGCGCCAGCAGCTTGGTAGCGGAGGCTACAGATACGCAGTATTTT. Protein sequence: CASSLVAEATDTQYF.

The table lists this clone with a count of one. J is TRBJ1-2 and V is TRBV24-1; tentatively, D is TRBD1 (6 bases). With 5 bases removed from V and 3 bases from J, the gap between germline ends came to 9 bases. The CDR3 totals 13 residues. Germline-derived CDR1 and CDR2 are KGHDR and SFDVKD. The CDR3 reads CATSGDTYYGYTF. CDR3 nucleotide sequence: TGTGCCACCAGTGGGGACACCTACTATGGCTACACCTTC.

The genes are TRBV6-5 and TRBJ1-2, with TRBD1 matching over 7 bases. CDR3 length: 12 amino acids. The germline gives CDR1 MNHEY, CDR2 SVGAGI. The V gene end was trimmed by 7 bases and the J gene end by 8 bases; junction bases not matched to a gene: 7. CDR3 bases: TGTGCCAGCACCGAGGGGGCGCGAGGCTACACCTTC. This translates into CASTEGARGYTF.

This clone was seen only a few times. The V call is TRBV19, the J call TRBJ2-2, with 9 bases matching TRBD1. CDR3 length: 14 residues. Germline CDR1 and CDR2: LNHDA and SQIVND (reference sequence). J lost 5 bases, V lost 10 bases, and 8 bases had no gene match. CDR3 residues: CATQDRGKTGELFF. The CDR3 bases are TGTGCCACCCAGGACAGGGGAAAAACCGGGGAGCTGTTTTTT.

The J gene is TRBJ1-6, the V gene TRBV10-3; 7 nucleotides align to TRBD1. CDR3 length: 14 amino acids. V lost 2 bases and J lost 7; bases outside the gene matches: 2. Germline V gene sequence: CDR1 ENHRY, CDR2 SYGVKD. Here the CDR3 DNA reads TGTGCCATCAGTGAGGTAGGGGGCAATTCACCCCTCCACTTT. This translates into CAISEVGGNSPLHF.

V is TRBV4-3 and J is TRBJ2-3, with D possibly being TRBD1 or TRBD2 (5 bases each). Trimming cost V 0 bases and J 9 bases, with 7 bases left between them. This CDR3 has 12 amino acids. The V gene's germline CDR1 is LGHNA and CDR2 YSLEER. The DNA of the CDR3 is TGCGCCAGCAGCCAAGAGAGGGGAACGCAGTATTTT. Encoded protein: CASSQERGTQYF.

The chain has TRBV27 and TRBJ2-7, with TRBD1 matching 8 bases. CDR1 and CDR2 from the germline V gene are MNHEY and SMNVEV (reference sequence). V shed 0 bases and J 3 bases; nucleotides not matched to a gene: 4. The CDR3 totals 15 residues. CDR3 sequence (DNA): TGTGCCAGCAGTTTATCGGGACAGGTATACTACGAGCAGTACTTC. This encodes CASSLSGQVYYEQYF.

CDR3: CAWALYGMTGDIQYF. CDR3 in DNA: TGTGCCTGGGCGTTATACGGGATGACGGGGGACATTCAGTACTTC. This chain joins TRBV30 and TRBJ2-4; weak D call: TRBD2 (6 bases). Germline CDR1 GTSNPN, CDR2 SVGIG (reference sequence). V lost 5 bases and J 8 bases, leaving 22 bases between the germline ends. The CDR3 consists of 15 residues.

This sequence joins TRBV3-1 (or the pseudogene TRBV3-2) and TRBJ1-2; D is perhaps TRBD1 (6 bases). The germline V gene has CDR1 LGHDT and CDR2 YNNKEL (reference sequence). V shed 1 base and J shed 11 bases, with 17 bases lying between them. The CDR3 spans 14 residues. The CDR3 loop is CASSQAYGRGGYTF. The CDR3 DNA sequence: TGTGCCAGCAGCCAAGCATACGGCAGGGGTGGGTACACCTTC.